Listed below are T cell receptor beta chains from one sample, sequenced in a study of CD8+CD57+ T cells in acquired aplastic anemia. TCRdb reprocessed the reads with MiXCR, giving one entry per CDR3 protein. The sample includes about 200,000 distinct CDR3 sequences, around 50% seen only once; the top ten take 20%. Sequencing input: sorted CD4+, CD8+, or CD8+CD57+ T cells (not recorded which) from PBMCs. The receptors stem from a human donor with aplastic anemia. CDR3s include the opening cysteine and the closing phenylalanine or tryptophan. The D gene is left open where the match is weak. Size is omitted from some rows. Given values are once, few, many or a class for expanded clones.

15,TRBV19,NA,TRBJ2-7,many,TGTGCCAGTAGTATAGCGACAGTCGACACCTACGAGCAGTACTTC,CASSIATVDTYEQYF
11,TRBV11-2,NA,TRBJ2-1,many,TGTGCCAGCAGCCAGTACAATGAGCAGTTCTTC,CASSQYNEQFF
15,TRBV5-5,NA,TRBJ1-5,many,TGTGCCAGCAGCTTGGTAAGGGGTAGCAATCAGCCCCAGCATTTT,CASSLVRGSNQPQHF
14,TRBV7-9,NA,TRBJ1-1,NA,TGTGCCAGCAGCTCGGAGGCGCTGAACACTGAAGCTTTCTTT,CASSSEALNTEAFF
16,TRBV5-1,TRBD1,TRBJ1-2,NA,TGCGCCAGCAGCTTGTCGACAGGGGGCGCTAACTATGGCTACACCTTC,CASSLSTGGANYGYTF
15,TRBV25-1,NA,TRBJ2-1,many,TGTGCCAGCAGTAATTCGGCGAGAAGAAACAATGAGCAGTTCTTC,CASSNSARRNNEQFF
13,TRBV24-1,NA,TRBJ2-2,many,TGTGCCACCCGGAAAGCGAACACCGGGGAGCTGTTTTTT,CATRKANTGELFF
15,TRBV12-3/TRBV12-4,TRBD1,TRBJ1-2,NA,TGTGCCAGCAGTAGGACAGGGGGCGCTGGCTATGGCTACACCTTC,CASSRTGGAGYGYTF
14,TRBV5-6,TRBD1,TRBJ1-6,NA,TGTGCCAGCAGCCTGACAGGGGTTTCTTCACCCCTCCACTTT,CASSLTGVSSPLHF
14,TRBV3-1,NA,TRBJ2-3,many,TGTGCCAGCAGCCAGGGGCCCCAAACAGATACGCAGTATTTT,CASSQGPQTDTQYF
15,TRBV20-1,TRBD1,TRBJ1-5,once,TGCAGTGCTAGAAACCCGGGACAGGGGAGTCAGCCCCAGCATTTT,CSARNPGQGSQPQHF
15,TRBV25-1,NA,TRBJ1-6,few,TGTGCCAGCAGTGAGTTCACCGGGCTAAATTCACCCCTCCACTTT,CASSEFTGLNSPLHF
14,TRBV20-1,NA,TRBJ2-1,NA,TGCAGTGCTAGAGATGGGGGGAGATACAATGAGCAGTTCTTC,CSARDGGRYNEQFF
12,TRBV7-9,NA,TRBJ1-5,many,TGTGCCAGCAAGGATCCCTTCGGGCCCCAGCATTTT,CASKDPFGPQHF
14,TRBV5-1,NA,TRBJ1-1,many,TGCGCCAGCAGCTTGGGGGGTCAGGAAGAAGAAGCTTTCTTT,CASSLGGQEEEAFF
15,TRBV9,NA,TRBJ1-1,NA,TGTGCCAGCAGCGTAGCTCCCCAGGGAGGGACTGAAGCTTTCTTT,CASSVAPQGGTEAFF
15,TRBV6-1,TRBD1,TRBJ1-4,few,TGTGCCAGCAGTCCCCAGGGGGCCGGTAATGAAAAACTGTTTTTT,CASSPQGAGNEKLFF
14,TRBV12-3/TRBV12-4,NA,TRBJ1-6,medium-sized,TGTGCCAGCAGCCAAACAGGAGATAATTCACCCCTCCACTTT,CASSQTGDNSPLHF
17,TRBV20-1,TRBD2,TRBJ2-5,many,TGCAGTGCTTCTCCGGGACTAGCGGGGGGGATTCAAGAGACCCAGTACTTC,CSASPGLAGGIQETQYF
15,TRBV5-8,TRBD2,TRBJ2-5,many,TGTGCCAGCTCCCGGGAGGGGGTTCGCCAAGAGACCCAGTACTTC,CASSREGVRQETQYF
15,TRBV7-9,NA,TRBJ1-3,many,TGTGCCAGCAGTTCGGCAGGGGTTTTTGGAAACACCATATATTTT,CASSSAGVFGNTIYF
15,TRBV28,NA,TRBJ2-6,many,TGTGCCAGCAGCTCACAGGGTTCTGGGGCCAACGTCCTGACTTTC,CASSSQGSGANVLTF
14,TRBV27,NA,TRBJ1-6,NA,TGTGCCAGCAGTTTATCGTCTCCCTTATCACCCCTCCACTTT,CASSLSSPLSPLHF
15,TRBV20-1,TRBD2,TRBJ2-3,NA,TGCAGTGCTACCAGGACTAGCCCTGGAGCAGATACGCAGTATTTT,CSATRTSPGADTQYF
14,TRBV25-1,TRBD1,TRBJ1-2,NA,TGTGCCAGCAGTGCCCGGACAGGGGACGTTGGCTACACCTTC,CASSARTGDVGYTF
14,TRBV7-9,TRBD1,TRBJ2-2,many,TGTGCCAGCAGCCTACAGGGGCACACCGGGGAGCTGTTTTTT,CASSLQGHTGELFF
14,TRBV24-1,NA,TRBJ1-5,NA,TGTGCCACCTCCGGGACCGAGGGAAACCAGCCCCAGCATTTT,CATSGTEGNQPQHF
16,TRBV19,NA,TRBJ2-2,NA,TGTGCCAGTGGCCCAAGGGACTACAGGGTTACCGGGGAGCTGTTTTTT,CASGPRDYRVTGELFF
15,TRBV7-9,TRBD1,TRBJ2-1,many,TGTGCCAGCAGCTGGGGACAGGGCTCCTACAATGAGCAGTTCTTC,CASSWGQGSYNEQFF
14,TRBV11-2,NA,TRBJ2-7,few,TGTGCCAGCAGCTTAGGGGACACCTTCTACGAGCAGTACTTC,CASSLGDTFYEQYF
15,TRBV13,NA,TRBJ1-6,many,TGTGCCAGCAGCTTAGAAGGGGAACCAAATTCACCCCTCCACTTT,CASSLEGEPNSPLHF
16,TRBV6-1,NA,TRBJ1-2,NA,TGTGCCAGCAGTGGTACAGGGTCTTTTCTGTCCCATGGCTACACCTTC,CASSGTGSFLSHGYTF
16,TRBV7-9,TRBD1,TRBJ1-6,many,TGTGCCAGCAGTCTTCTTGGACAGGGAGGAAATTCACCCCTCCACTTT,CASSLLGQGGNSPLHF
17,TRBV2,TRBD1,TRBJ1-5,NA,TGTGCCAGCAGTCCCGGGACAGGTTCTGGTAGCAATCAGCCCCAGCATTTT,CASSPGTGSGSNQPQHF
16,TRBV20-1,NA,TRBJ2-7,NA,TGCAGTGCTAGTCCCTCCGCGAATACCGGCTCTTACGAGCAGTACTTC,CSASPSANTGSYEQYF
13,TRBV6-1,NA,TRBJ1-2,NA,TGTGCCAGCAGTTACTATACAGGGTCTGGCTACACCTTC,CASSYYTGSGYTF
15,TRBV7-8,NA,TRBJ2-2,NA,TGTGCCAGCAGCGGGGATCTTGCGAACACCGGGGAGCTGTTTTTT,CASSGDLANTGELFF
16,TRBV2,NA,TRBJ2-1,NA,TGTGCCAGCGGTCTGTTGGAGGGTAGCTCCTACAATGAGCAGTTCTTC,CASGLLEGSSYNEQFF
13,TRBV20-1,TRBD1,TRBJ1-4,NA,TGCAGTGCTAGCCCCCCACAGGGGGCAAAACTGTTTTTT,CSASPPQGAKLFF
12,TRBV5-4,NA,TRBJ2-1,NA,TGTGCCAGCAGCTTACCGTACAATGAGCAGTTCTTC,CASSLPYNEQFF
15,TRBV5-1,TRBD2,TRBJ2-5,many,TGCGCCAGCAGCCGGGGGGGAGTGGGGAAAGAGACCCAGTACTTC,CASSRGGVGKETQYF
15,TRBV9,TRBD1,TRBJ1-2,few,TGTGCCAGCAGCCCCCACGGACAGGGTAACTATGGCTACACCTTC,CASSPHGQGNYGYTF
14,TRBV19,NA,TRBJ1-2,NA,TGTGCCAGTACCCTATCCGGGACGCGCGGGGGCTACACCTTC,CASTLSGTRGGYTF
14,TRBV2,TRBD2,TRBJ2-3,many,TGTGCCAGCAGTGGGACTAGCGACACAGATACGCAGTATTTT,CASSGTSDTDTQYF
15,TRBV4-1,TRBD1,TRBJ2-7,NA,TGCGCCAGCAGCCAATCTCAGGGGGTTTACTACGAGCAGTACTTC,CASSQSQGVYYEQYF
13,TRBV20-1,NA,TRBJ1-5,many,TGCAGTGCTCAGGTCTCGGGAGATCAGCCCCAGCATTTT,CSAQVSGDQPQHF
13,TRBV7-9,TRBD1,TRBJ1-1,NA,TGTGCCAGCAGCTTCAGACAGGGGGACTTGGCTTTCTTT,CASSFRQGDLAFF
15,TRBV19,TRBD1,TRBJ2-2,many,TGTGCCAGTAGCAGGGGGCAGACGAACACCGGGGAGCTGTTTTTT,CASSRGQTNTGELFF
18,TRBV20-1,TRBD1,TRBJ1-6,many,TGCAGTGCTAGTGAGGGGACAGGGGGCGTTAGGGTGCATTCACCCCTCCACTTT,CSASEGTGGVRVHSPLHF